This TCR beta chain was documented in a study of blood T cell repertoires in COVID-19. Overall study: The samples span acute and convalescent COVID-19 from the United States, Italy and Spain. T cells, B-cell-depleted T cells, or PBMCs supplied cDNA or gDNA.

The authors' processing: Researchers report that nucleated cell counts were estimated from reference gene primer amplification. Here immunoSEQ multiplex PCR was the method, and the copy in TCRdb shows in-frame clones only, minus some. That table is the source of V, J and clone size, and D and trimming were worked out from the DNA. Of 200,000 to 250,000 clones listed, 60% to 85% are singletons. Per germline, CDR1 SGHTA and CDR2 FQGNSA. This CDR3 spans 13 amino acids. The V end was cut by 5 bases, the J end by 4 bases, with 12 bases between. The source of this sequence is a woman in her seventies with acute or convalescent COVID-19. Sequencing input: peripheral blood. V usage is TRBV7-2 and J usage is TRBJ2-7; D may be TRBD1 (5 bases). The CDR3 bases are TGTGCCAGCAGCCTACGGCAGGGTTACGAGCAGTACTTC. It specifies CASSLRQGYEQYF.